This TCR beta chain was recovered during a study of shared clonotypes between healthy human individuals. Ten immunoSEQ deep assay plates were used to sequence unsorted PBMC DNA. Only in-frame clones appear in the TCRdb table, and some are missing; sequencing was by immunoSEQ multiplex PCR. The top ten hold 10% to 15% of the sample, which has some 490,000 clones, about 85% seen once. On this clone itself: The target antigen is unknown. The same CDR3 arises from other DNA sequences in this sample as well.

The study, taken as a whole, reports: Only blood underwent sampling, and tissue repertoires likely differ.

The germline gives CDR1 KGHSH, CDR2 LQKENI. CDR3 length: 13 residues. V shed 6 bases and J 3 bases; nucleotides not matched to a gene: 3. Recent vaccinations or acute infections were absent in the healthy HIV-negative adult donors. Sequences were obtained from PBMCs. The TCR originated in a woman in her thirties or forties in good health. Some clones in this sample may be carry-over from other donors' samples. The chain combines TRBV18 with TRBJ1-1; 8 positions match TRBD1. The CDR3 sequence: CASSPDRDTEAFF. The CDR3 region has the DNA TGTGCCAGCTCTCCGGACAGGGACACTGAAGCTTTCTTT.